Detailed here is one TCR beta chain. This sample was taken from a study of cytomegalovirus exposure and HLA in healthy donors. Germline assignment: CDR1 SGHNT and CDR2 YENEEA. The CDR3 has 16 amino acids. With 1 base clipped from V and 8 bases from J, the junction kept 12 bases outside the gene matches. PCR amplification relied on 60 Vbeta primers (plus 13 Jbeta primers). TCRdb's table, derived via immunoSEQ multiplex PCR, lists solely in-frame clones and lacks some. The sample yields approximately 38,000 clones, approximately 71% seen once. The specimen was PBMCs. The receptor was derived from a man in his fifties in good health and CMV-seropositive. The chain has TRBV11-3 and TRBJ2-3, with 7 nucleotides matching TRBD1. The CDR3 DNA sequence: TGTGCCAGCAGCTTAGGCCCGACTTTGACAGGGCTTACGCAGTATTTT. It yields the protein CASSLGPTLTGLTQYF. The full variable domain, completed using reference TRBV11-3 and TRBJ2-3, is EAGVVQSPRYKIIEKKQPVAFWCNPISGHNTLYWYLQNLGQGPELLIRYENEEAVDDSQLPKDRFSAERLKGVDSTLKIQPAELGDSAVYLCASSLGPTLTGLTQYFGPGTRLTVL.